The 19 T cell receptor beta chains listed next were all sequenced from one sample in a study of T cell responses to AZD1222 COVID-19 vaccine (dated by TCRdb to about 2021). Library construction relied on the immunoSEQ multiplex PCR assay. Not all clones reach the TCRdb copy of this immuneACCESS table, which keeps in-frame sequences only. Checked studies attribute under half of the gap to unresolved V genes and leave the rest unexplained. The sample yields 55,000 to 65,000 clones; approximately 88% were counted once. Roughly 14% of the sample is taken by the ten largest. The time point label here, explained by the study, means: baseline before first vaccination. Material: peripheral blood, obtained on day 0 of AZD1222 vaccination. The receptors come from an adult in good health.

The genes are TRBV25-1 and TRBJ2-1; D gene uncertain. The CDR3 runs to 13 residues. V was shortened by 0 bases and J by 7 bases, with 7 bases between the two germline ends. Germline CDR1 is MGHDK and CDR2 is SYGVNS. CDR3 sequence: CASSEYGENEQFF. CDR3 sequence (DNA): TGTGCCAGCAGTGAATACGGTGAAAATGAGCAGTTCTTC.

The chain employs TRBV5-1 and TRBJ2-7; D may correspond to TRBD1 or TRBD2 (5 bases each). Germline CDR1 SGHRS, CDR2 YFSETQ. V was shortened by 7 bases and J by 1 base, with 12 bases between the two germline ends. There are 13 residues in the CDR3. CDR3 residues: CASGRDASYEQYF. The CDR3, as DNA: TGCGCCAGCGGTCGGGACGCATCCTACGAGCAGTACTTC.

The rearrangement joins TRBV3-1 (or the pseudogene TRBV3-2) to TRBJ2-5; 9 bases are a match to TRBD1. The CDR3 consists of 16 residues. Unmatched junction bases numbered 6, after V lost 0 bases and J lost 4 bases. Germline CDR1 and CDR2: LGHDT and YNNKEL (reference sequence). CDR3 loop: CASSQDPTGGRETQYF. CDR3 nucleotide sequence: TGTGCCAGCAGCCAAGATCCTACAGGGGGCCGAGAGACCCAGTACTTC.

The CDR3 coding sequence is TGCGCCAGCAGCGCGACAGGCCTCAATCAGCCCCAGCATTTT. The encoded protein is CASSATGLNQPQHF. The chain has TRBV5-1 and TRBJ1-5; TRBD1 might be the D (6 bases). The V end lost 4 bases, the J end lost 3 bases, and 11 bases lay between the germline ends. Germline CDR1 SGHRS, CDR2 YFSETQ. This CDR3 is built from 14 residues.

In nucleotides, the CDR3 is TGTGCCAGCAGCGTAGAAGGCCACGAGCAGTACTTC. It specifies CASSVEGHEQYF. The chain joins TRBV9 to TRBJ2-7; unclear D gene. CDR3 size: 12 residues. The germline V gene has CDR1 SGDLS and CDR2 YYNGEE. Between the trimmed V and J ends, which lost 0 bases and 5 bases, there was a span of 6 bases. The full variable domain, in which reference TRBV9 and TRBJ2-7 provide the parts outside the CDR3, is DSGVTQTPKHLITATGQRVTLRCSPRSGDLSVYWYQQSLDQGLQFLIQYYNGEERAKGNILERFSAQQFPDLHSELNLSSLELGDSALYFCASSVEGHEQYFGPGTRLTVT.

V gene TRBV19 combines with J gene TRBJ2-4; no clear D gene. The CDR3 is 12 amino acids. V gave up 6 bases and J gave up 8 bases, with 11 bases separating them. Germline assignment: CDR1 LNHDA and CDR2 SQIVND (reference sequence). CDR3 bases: TGTGCCAGTAGCATCCCCCCAGACATTCAGTACTTC. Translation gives CASSIPPDIQYF.

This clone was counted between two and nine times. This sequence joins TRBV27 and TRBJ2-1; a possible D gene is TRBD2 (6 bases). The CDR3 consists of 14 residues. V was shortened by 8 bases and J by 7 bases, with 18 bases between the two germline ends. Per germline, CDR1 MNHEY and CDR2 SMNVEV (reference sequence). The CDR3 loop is CASAPWREGNEQFF. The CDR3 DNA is TGTGCCAGCGCCCCCTGGCGGGAAGGAAATGAGCAGTTCTTC.

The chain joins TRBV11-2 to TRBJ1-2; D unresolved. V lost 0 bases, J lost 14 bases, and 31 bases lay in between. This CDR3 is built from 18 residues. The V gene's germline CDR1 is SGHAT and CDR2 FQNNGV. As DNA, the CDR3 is TGTGCCAGCAGCTTAGAGCCGGGAAGGTCCTATGCCGATAACGAGAAAACCTTC. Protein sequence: CASSLEPGRSYADNEKTF.

The CDR3 here is CASSRWTETEAFF. The CDR3 DNA follows: TGTGCCAGCAGCAGATGGACCGAGACTGAAGCTTTCTTT. The chain has TRBV7-2 and TRBJ1-1, with no clear D. Germline-derived CDR1 and CDR2 are SGHTA and FQGNSA. The CDR3 runs to 13 residues. V lost 5 bases and J 5 bases, leaving 12 bases between the germline ends.

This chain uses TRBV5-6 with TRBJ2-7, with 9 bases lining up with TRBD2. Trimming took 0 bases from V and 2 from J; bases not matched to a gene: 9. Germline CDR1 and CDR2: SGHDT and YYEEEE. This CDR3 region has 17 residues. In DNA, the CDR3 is TGTGCCAGCAGCTTGGAGGGATGGCGGGAGGGCACCTACGAGCAGTACTTC. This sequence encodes CASSLEGWREGTYEQYF.

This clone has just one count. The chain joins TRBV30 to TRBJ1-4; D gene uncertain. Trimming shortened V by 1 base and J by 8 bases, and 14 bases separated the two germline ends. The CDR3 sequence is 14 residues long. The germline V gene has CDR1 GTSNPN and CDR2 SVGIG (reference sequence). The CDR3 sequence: CAWSALILGEKLFF. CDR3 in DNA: TGTGCCTGGAGTGCCCTGATCCTCGGGGAAAAACTGTTTTTT. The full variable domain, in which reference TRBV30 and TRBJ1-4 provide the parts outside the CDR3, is SQTIHQWPATLVQPVGSPLSLECTVEGTSNPNLYWYRQAAGRGLQLLFYSVGIGQISSEVPQNLSASRPQDRQFILSSKKLLLSDSGFYLCAWSALILGEKLFFGSGTQLSVL.

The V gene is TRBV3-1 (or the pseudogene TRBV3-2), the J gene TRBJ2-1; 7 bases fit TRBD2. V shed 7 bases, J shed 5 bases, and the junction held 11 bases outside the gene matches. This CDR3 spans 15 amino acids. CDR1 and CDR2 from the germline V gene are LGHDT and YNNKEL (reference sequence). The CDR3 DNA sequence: TGTGCCAGCAATCGCCGGGAGCTAGCGGACAATGAGCAGTTCTTC. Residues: CASNRRELADNEQFF.

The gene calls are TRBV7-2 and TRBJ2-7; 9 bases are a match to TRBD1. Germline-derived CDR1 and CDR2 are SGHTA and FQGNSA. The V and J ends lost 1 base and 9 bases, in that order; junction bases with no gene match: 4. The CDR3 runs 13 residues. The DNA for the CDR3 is TGTGCCAGCAGCTTAGGGGGACAGGGAGGGCAGTACTTC. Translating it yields CASSLGGQGGQYF.

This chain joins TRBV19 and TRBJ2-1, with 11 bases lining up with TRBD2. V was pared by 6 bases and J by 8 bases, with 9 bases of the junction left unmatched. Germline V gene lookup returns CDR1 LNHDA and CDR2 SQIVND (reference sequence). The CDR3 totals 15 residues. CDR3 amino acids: CASSVLAGVQDEQFF. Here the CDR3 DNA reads TGTGCCAGTAGCGTACTAGCGGGAGTTCAGGATGAGCAGTTCTTC. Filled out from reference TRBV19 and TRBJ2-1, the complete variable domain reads DGGITQSPKYLFRKEGQNVTLSCEQNLNHDAMYWYRQDPGQGLRLIYYSQIVNDFQKGDIAEGYSVSREKKESFPLTVTSAQKNPTAFYLCASSVLAGVQDEQFFGPGTRLTVL.

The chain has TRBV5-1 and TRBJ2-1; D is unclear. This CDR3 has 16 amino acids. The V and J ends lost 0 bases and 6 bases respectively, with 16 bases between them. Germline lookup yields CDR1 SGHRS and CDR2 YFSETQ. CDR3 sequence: CASSLALGRATNEQFF. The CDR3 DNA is TGCGCCAGCAGCTTGGCCCTCGGACGAGCTACCAATGAGCAGTTCTTC.

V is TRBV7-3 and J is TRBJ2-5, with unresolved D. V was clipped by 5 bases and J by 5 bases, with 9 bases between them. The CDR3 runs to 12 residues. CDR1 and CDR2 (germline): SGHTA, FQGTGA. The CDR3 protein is CASSPSGETQYF. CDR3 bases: TGTGCCAGCAGCCCGTCCGGGGAGACCCAGTACTTC.

The CDR3 nucleotides read TGTGCCAGCAGCTTCAGCAGTGGAGGCATGAACTATGGCTACACCTTC. Protein: CASSFSSGGMNYGYTF. The genes are TRBV11-3 and TRBJ1-2; no reliable D call. Germline V CDR1 and CDR2: SGHNT, YENEEA. V was trimmed by 3 bases and J by 2 bases, leaving 16 bases between them. The CDR3 covers 16 residues.

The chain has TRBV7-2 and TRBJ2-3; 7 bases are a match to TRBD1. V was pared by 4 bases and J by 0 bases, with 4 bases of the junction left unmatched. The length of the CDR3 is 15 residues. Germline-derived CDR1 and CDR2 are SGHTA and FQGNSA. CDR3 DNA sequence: TGTGCCAGCAGCTGGGGACAGACTAGCACAGATACGCAGTATTTT. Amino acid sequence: CASSWGQTSTDTQYF.

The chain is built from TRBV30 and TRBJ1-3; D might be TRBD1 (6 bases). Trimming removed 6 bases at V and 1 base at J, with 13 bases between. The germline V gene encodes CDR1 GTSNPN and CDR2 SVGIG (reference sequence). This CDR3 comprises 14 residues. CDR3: CACRGGGSGNTIYF. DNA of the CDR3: TGTGCCTGCCGAGGGGGGGGATCTGGAAACACCATATATTTT.